Below, 15 T cell receptor beta chains from the same sample are listed, as sequenced in a study of blood T cells in healthy people across ages. A sample-barcoded 5' primer and a J-beta primer mix were used in a second PCR of roughly 6 to 11 cycles. A single record per CDR3 protein comes from TCRdb applying MiXCR to the 5' RACE reads. The sample holds 900,000 to 950,000 distinct CDR3 sequences, just under 30% seen once. Separately, the same data were catalogued under a study of T cells of mothers and their children.

The sequenced sample consisted of blood. The receptors derive from a woman aged 40-49 years in good health.

This clonotype was seen repeatedly, ten times or more. The chain carries TRBV5-1 and TRBJ1-5; 8 positions agree with TRBD1. V gave up 7 bases and J gave up 3 bases; unmatched junction bases: 12. The CDR3 covers 16 residues. Per germline, CDR1 SGHRS and CDR2 YFSETQ. CDR3 bases: TGCGCCAGCGGTAAACCTGACAGGGGCCACAATCAGCCCCAGCATTTT. It specifies CASGKPDRGHNQPQHF.

V and J are TRBV15 and TRBJ1-2; D may be TRBD1 (6 bases). V was clipped by 9 bases and J by 3 bases, with 14 bases between them. Germline V gene sequence: CDR1 LNHNV, CDR2 YYDKDF (reference sequence). CDR3 length: 13 amino acids. CDR3 residues: CATRGRGDYGYTF. As DNA, the CDR3 is TGTGCCACTCGGGGGAGGGGGGACTATGGCTACACCTTC.

This clonotype has at least ten counts. The J gene is TRBJ1-6, the V gene TRBV6-5, with 8 bases lining up with TRBD1. CDR1 MNHEY and CDR2 SVGAGI come from the germline V gene. V shed 5 bases, J shed 5 bases, and the junction held 5 bases outside the gene matches. The CDR3 runs to 15 residues. DNA for the CDR3: TGTGCCAGCAGTAGGACAGGGATCAATAATTCACCCCTCCACTTT. Translation: CASSRTGINNSPLHF.

This clonotype was counted at least ten times. In DNA form, the CDR3 reads TGCAGTGCTAGAGATCTGATAGTAGCCAAAAACATTCAGTACTTC. It specifies CSARDLIVAKNIQYF. V is TRBV20-1 and J is TRBJ2-4, with D hard to call. Germline V gene lookup returns CDR1 DFQATT and CDR2 SNEGSKA (reference sequence). The CDR3 has 15 amino acids. The ends were cut back, 0 bases at V and 0 bases at J, with 9 bases in the middle.

This chain uses TRBV27 with TRBJ1-2; 9 positions agree with TRBD1. The CDR3 has 13 amino acids. Germline V gives CDR1 MNHEY, CDR2 SMNVEV (reference sequence). Unmatched junction bases numbered 7, after V lost 6 bases and J lost 8 bases. The CDR3 region has the DNA TGTGCCAGCAGGCGGACAGGGGACGGGGGCTACACCTTC. It yields the protein CASRRTGDGGYTF.

This clonotype was observed a handful of times. This chain joins TRBV29-1 and TRBJ2-3; TRBD1 matches 7 bases. The germline V gene encodes CDR1 SQVTM and CDR2 ANQGSEA. V trimming: 1 base; J trimming: 0 bases; junction bases outside the gene matches: 10. The CDR3 contains 17 residues. CDR3 sequence: CSVEGSEGGGSTDTQYF. In nucleotides, the CDR3 is TGCAGCGTTGAAGGTTCGGAAGGGGGCGGGAGCACAGATACGCAGTATTTT.

The V gene is TRBV7-2, the J gene TRBJ1-2; 9 nucleotides match TRBD1. CDR1 and CDR2 from the germline V gene are SGHTA and FQGNSA. V lost 7 bases, J lost 6 bases, and 12 bases stayed unmatched. The CDR3 has 15 residues. CDR3 coding DNA: TGTGCCAGCATCCCTTTCCTGGGACAGGGTAATGGCTACACCTTC. As protein: CASIPFLGQGNGYTF.

This clonotype was detected ten times or more. The chain is built from TRBV7-9 and TRBJ2-7, with D unresolved. CDR3 size: 13 residues. V was shortened by 7 bases and J by 0 bases, with 10 bases between the two germline ends. The V gene's germline CDR1 is SEHNR and CDR2 FQNEAQ (reference sequence). The CDR3 sequence is CASKPDSSYEQYF. The CDR3, as DNA: TGTGCCAGCAAACCCGATAGCTCCTACGAGCAGTACTTC. The full variable domain, with the rest looked up from reference TRBV7-9 and TRBJ2-7, is DTGVSQNPRHKITKRGQNVTFRCDPISEHNRLYWYRQTLGQGPEFLTYFQNEAQLEKSRLLSDRFSAERPKGSFSTLEIQRTEQGDSAMYLCASKPDSSYEQYFGPGTRLTVT.

This clonotype has ten or more counts. This CDR3 reads CASSLGGTPSYEQYF. DNA of the CDR3: TGCGCCAGCAGCTTGGGAGGAACTCCGTCCTACGAGCAGTACTTC. The V call is TRBV5-1, the J call TRBJ2-7; D unclear. Looked up from germline, CDR1 is SGHRS and CDR2 is YFSETQ. The V end lost 0 bases, the J end lost 1 base, and 11 bases lay between the germline ends. This CDR3 has 15 residues.

This clonotype is a singleton in its sample. The chain combines TRBV7-2 with TRBJ1-1; 8 bases fit TRBD1. Trimming took 5 bases from V and 10 from J; bases not matched to a gene: 6. CDR3 length: 12 residues. Germline V CDR1 and CDR2: SGHTA, FQGNSA. The CDR3 is CASSATGGAAFF. CDR3 sequence (DNA): TGTGCCAGCAGCGCTACAGGGGGTGCAGCTTTCTTT.

The chain carries TRBV2 and TRBJ2-3; the D is unclear. Germline CDR1 is SNHLY and CDR2 is FYNNEI. This CDR3 has 12 amino acids. V was trimmed by 4 bases and J by 4 bases, leaving 6 bases between them. CDR3 coding DNA: TGTGCCAGCAGTGCCCCCCCAGATACGCAGTATTTT. Residues: CASSAPPDTQYF.

The J gene is TRBJ2-5, the V gene TRBV20-1, with 11 bases lining up with TRBD2. Trimming at V came to 0 bases and at J to 4 bases, leaving 4 bases not matched to a gene. The germline gives CDR1 DFQATT, CDR2 SNEGSKA (reference sequence). This CDR3 contains 15 residues. CDR3 DNA sequence: TGCAGTGCTAGAGACTTAGCGGGGGGGGTAGAGACCCAGTACTTC. Protein sequence: CSARDLAGGVETQYF.

This clonotype showed up many times. J is TRBJ2-5 and V is TRBV7-9; 8 nucleotides align to TRBD2. V lost 4 bases, J lost 5 bases, and 9 bases stayed unmatched. CDR1 is SEHNR, CDR2 FQNEAQ, per germline (reference sequence). The CDR3 is made up of 15 amino acids. The CDR3 DNA sequence: TGTGCCAGCAGCTCGTCCGGGGGGGGCCGGGAGACCCAGTACTTC. Its translation: CASSSSGGGRETQYF.

In this sample, this clonotype turned up many times. The chain has TRBV6-2 or TRBV6-3 and TRBJ2-4; TRBD1 aligns across 11 bases. V lost 4 bases, J lost 15 bases, and 5 bases stayed unmatched. Germline V gene sequence: CDR1 MNHEY, CDR2 SVGEGT. CDR3 size: 12 residues. CDR3 in DNA: TGTGCCAGCAGTTCCCGGACAGGGGGCATGTACTTC. This encodes CASSSRTGGMYF.

This clonotype was detected once. The J gene is TRBJ1-4, the V gene TRBV21-1. TRBV21-1 corresponds to a pseudogene. There are 16 residues in the CDR3. The CDR3, as DNA: TGTGCCAGCAGCAATATTAAGGCAGCACCATATGAAAAACTGTTTTTT. Its protein is CASSNIKAAPYEKLFF.